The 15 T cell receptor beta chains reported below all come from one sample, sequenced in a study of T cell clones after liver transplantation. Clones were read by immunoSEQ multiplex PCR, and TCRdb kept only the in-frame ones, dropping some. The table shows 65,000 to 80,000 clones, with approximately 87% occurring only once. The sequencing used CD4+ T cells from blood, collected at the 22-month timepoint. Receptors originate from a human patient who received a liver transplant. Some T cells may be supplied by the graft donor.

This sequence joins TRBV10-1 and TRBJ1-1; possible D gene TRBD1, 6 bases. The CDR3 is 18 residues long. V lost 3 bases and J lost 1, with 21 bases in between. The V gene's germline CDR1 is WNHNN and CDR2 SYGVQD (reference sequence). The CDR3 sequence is CASSDRGNGGRGNTEAFF. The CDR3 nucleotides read TGCGCCAGCAGTGACCGAGGGAATGGGGGCAGGGGGAACACTGAAGCTTTCTTT.

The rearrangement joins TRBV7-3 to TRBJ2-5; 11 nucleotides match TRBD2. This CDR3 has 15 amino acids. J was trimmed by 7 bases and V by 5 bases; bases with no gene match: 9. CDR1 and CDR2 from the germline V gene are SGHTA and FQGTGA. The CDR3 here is CASSPTLTSGGTQYF. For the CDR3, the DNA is TGTGCCAGCAGCCCCACCCTAACTAGCGGGGGGACCCAGTACTTC.

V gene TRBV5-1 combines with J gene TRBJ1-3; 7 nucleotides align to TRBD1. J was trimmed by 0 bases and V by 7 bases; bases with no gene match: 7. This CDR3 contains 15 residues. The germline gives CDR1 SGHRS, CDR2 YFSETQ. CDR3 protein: CASGVDRSSGNTIYF. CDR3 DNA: TGCGCCAGCGGGGTGGACAGGAGCTCTGGAAACACCATATATTTT.

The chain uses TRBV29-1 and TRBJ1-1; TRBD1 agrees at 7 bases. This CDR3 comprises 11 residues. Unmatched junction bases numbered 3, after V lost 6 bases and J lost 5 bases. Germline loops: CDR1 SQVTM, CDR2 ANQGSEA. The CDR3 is CSVKQGTEAFF. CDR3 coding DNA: TGCAGCGTCAAACAGGGGACTGAAGCTTTCTTT.

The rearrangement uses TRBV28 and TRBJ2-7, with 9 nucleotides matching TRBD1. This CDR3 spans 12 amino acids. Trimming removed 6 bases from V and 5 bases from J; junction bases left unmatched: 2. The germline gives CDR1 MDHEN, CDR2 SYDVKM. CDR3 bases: TGTGCCAGCAGCGGGGACAGGGACGAGCAGTACTTC. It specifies CASSGDRDEQYF.

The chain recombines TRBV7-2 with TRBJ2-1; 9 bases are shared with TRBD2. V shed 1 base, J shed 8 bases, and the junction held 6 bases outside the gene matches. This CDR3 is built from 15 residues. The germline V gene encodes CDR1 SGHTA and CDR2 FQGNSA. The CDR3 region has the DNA TGTGCCAGCAGCTTAGTTGCTAGCGGGGTCGATGAGCAGTTCTTC. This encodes CASSLVASGVDEQFF. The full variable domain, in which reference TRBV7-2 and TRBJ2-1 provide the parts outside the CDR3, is GAGVSQSPSNKVTEKGKDVELRCDPISGHTALYWYRQSLGQGLEFLIYFQGNSAPDKSGLPSDRFSAERTGGSVSTLTIQRTQQEDSAVYLCASSLVASGVDEQFFGPGTRLTVL.

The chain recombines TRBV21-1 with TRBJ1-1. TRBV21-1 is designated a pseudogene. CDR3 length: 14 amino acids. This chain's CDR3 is CASSTSAGWTEAFF. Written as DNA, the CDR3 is TGTGCCAGCAGCACCTCGGCCGGTTGGACTGAAGCTTTCTTT.

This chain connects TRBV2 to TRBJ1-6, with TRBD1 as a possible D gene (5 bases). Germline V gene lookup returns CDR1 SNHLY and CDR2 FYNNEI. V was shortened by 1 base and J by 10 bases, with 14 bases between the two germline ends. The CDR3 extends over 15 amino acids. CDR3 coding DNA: TGTGCCAGCAGTGAAGATATGGGGGTGCTCTCACCCCTCCACTTT. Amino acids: CASSEDMGVLSPLHF.

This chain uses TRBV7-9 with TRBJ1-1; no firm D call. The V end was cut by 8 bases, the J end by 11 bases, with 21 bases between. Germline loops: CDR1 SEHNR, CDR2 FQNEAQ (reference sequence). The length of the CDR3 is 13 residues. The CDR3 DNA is TGTGCCAGCGGCCTTGATCCGGGATCGGCGGCTTTCTTT. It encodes CASGLDPGSAAFF.

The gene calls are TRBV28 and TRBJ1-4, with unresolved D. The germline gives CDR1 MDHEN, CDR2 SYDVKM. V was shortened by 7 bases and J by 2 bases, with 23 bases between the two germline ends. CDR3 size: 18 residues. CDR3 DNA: TGTGCCAGCAACCCTTATTTCCCCGAGGGAAACACTAATGAAAAACTGTTTTTT. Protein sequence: CASNPYFPEGNTNEKLFF.

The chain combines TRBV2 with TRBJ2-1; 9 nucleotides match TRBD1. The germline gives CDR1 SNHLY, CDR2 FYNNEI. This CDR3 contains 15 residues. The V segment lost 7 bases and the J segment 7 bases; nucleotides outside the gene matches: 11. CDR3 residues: CASTIPGTGSNEQFF. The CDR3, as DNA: TGTGCCAGCACCATCCCCGGGACAGGGTCTAATGAGCAGTTCTTC.

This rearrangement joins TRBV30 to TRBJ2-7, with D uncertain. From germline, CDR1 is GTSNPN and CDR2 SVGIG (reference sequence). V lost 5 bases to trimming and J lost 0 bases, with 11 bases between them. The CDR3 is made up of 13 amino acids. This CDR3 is CAWATLPSYEQYF. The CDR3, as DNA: TGTGCCTGGGCCACATTACCCTCCTACGAGCAGTACTTC.

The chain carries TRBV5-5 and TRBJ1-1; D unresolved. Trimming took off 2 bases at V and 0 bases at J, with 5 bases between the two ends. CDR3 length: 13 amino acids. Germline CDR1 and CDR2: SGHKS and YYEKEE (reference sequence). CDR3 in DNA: TGTGCCAGCAGCTTCTCCGTGAACACTGAAGCTTTCTTT. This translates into CASSFSVNTEAFF.

The CDR3 bases are TGTGCCAGCAGCTTAGCTTCCCGGGCTGAAGCTTTCTTT. This encodes CASSLASRAEAFF. This chain links TRBV7-2 with TRBJ1-1; no clear D. Germline loops: CDR1 SGHTA, CDR2 FQGNSA. V was trimmed by 0 bases and J by 6 bases, leaving 8 bases between them. The CDR3 covers 13 residues.

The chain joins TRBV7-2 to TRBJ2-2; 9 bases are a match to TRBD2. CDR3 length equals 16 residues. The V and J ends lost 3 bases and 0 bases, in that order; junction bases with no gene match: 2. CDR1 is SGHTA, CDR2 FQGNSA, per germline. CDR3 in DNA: TGTGCCAGCAGCTTCGCTAGCGGGGCGAACACCGGGGAGCTGTTTTTT. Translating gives CASSFASGANTGELFF.